This TCR beta chain was sequenced in a study of blood T cell repertoires in COVID-19. TCRdb's copy holds only in-frame clones and misses some; the assay was immunoSEQ multiplex PCR. Of more than 65,000 clones listed, about 89% are singletons. CDR3 length: 15 residues. Germline V gene sequence: CDR1 ENHRY, CDR2 SYGVKD. V trimming: 4 bases; J trimming: 4 bases; junction bases outside the gene matches: 2. Sequencing used peripheral blood. V and J are TRBV10-3 and TRBJ2-2, with 11 positions matching TRBD1. The origin of this receptor is a man aged 45-65 years with acute or convalescent COVID-19. The CDR3 protein is CAISAGTGGTGELFF. For the CDR3, the DNA is TGTGCCATCAGTGCGGGGACAGGGGGCACCGGGGAGCTGTTTTTT.